Following are 29 T cell receptor beta chains from one sample sequenced in a study of blood T cell repertoires in COVID-19. The protocol was immunoSEQ multiplex PCR, while the TCRdb copy is restricted to in-frame clones and leaves out a portion. The table shows approximately 230,000 clones, with roughly 80% occurring only once. The material sequenced was peripheral blood. These receptors originate from a woman aged 80 or over with active or convalescent COVID-19.

The gene calls are TRBV6-2 or TRBV6-3 and TRBJ1-5; no clear D. This CDR3 region has 17 residues. V was clipped by 3 bases and J by 3 bases, with 18 bases between them. Germline V lookup: CDR1 MNHEY, CDR2 SVGEGT. The CDR3 spells CASSYIFGQRDNQPQHF. In DNA, the CDR3 is TGTGCCAGCAGTTATATCTTTGGGCAACGGGACAATCAGCCCCAGCATTTT.

This chain joins TRBV10-3 and TRBJ2-5; no reliable D call. Trimming stripped 5 bases from V and 5 bases from J, with 9 bases between. This CDR3 has 12 amino acids. Looked up from germline, CDR1 is ENHRY and CDR2 is SYGVKD. CDR3 in DNA: TGTGCCATCAGTCCCAATGTGGAGACCCAGTACTTC. Its translation is CAISPNVETQYF.

This rearrangement joins TRBV5-1 to TRBJ1-4; 7 bases map to TRBD1. This CDR3 spans 16 amino acids. The germline V gene encodes CDR1 SGHRS and CDR2 YFSETQ. The V and J ends lost 4 bases and 5 bases, in that order; junction bases with no gene match: 11. The chain's CDR3 is CASSPATGQRNEKLFF. CDR3 coding DNA: TGCGCCAGCAGCCCCGCCACGGGACAGCGAAATGAAAAACTGTTTTTT.

The rearrangement joins TRBV28 to TRBJ1-1; D is possibly TRBD1 (6 bases). The CDR3 has 15 residues. V was shortened by 5 bases and J by 6 bases, with 19 bases between the two germline ends. CDR1 and CDR2 from the germline V gene are MDHEN and SYDVKM. The CDR3 here is CASSPPGQVGSEAFF. The DNA for the CDR3 is TGTGCCAGCAGTCCACCGGGACAAGTGGGCTCTGAAGCTTTCTTT.

This clone occurred once. The CDR3 DNA reads as TGTGCCAGCAGCCCGGATCGGGGGGCCAGCTCCTACGAGCAGTACTTC. Its translation: CASSPDRGASSYEQYF. This rearrangement joins TRBV5-6 to TRBJ2-7, with D possibly matching TRBD2 (7 bases). V was clipped by 4 bases and J by 0 bases, with 17 bases between them. This CDR3 is built from 16 residues. Germline V gene lookup returns CDR1 SGHDT and CDR2 YYEEEE. The full variable domain, completed using reference TRBV5-6 and TRBJ2-7, is DAGVTQSPTHLIKTRGQQVTLRCSPKSGHDTVSWYQQALGQGPQFIFQYYEEEERQRGNFPDRFSGHQFPNYSSELNVNALLLGDSALYLCASSPDRGASSYEQYFGPGTRLTVT.

The chain couples TRBV2 to TRBJ2-1; D may be TRBD2 (6 bases). Trimming took 8 bases from V and 5 from J, leaving 10 bases between them. Looked up from germline, CDR1 is SNHLY and CDR2 is FYNNEI. The length of the CDR3 is 12 residues. The CDR3 nucleotides are TGTGCCAGCCGGAGGGATAACAATGAGCAGTTCTTC. Encoded protein: CASRRDNNEQFF.

The table lists this clone with a few counts. The CDR3 here is CASSFGQAGANYGYTF. CDR3 coding DNA: TGTGCCAGCAGCTTTGGACAGGCCGGGGCTAACTATGGCTACACCTTC. The chain links TRBV7-9 to TRBJ1-2; 7 bases map to TRBD1. Germline CDR1 and CDR2: SEHNR and FQNEAQ (reference sequence). Unmatched junction bases numbered 7, after V lost 3 bases and J lost 0 bases. The CDR3 sequence is 16 residues long.

This chain links TRBV27 with TRBJ2-4, with D possibly matching TRBD1 (5 bases). Trimming took 5 bases from V and 1 from J, leaving 12 bases between them. The germline V gene has CDR1 MNHEY and CDR2 SMNVEV (reference sequence). The CDR3 runs 15 residues. The CDR3 protein is CASSQPGNAKNIQYF. In DNA, the CDR3 is TGTGCCAGCAGTCAACCAGGGAATGCCAAAAACATTCAGTACTTC.

The chain carries TRBV19 and TRBJ1-1; TRBD1 is a possible D gene (6 bases). The CDR3 extends over 14 amino acids. Trimming took off 6 bases at V and 5 bases at J, with 16 bases between the two ends. Germline V gene data show CDR1 as LNHDA and CDR2 as SQIVND (reference sequence). Written as DNA, the CDR3 is TGTGCCAGTAGCCGGGACACCCTACTTACTGAAGCTTTCTTT. Protein: CASSRDTLLTEAFF.

V and J are TRBV6-4 and TRBJ2-2; D unresolved. The CDR3 loop spans 14 amino acids. V gave up 4 bases and J gave up 1 base, with 7 bases separating them. The germline V gene encodes CDR1 MRHNA and CDR2 SNTAGT. DNA for the CDR3: TGTGCCAGCAGTGCCCGACTGAACACCGGGGAGCTGTTTTTT. It specifies CASSARLNTGELFF.

J is TRBJ2-5 and V is TRBV29-1; 8 nucleotides agree with TRBD2. The CDR3 runs to 15 residues. The junction had 5 bases not matched to a gene; V was cut back by 1 base and J by 1 base. The germline V gene encodes CDR1 SQVTM and CDR2 ANQGSEA. CDR3 sequence reads: CSVEGASGPQETQYF. The DNA for the CDR3 is TGCAGCGTTGAAGGGGCTAGCGGGCCCCAAGAGACCCAGTACTTC.

The chain recombines TRBV7-9 with TRBJ2-3, with D possibly matching TRBD2 (7 bases). The CDR3 is made up of 14 amino acids. The ends were cut back, 3 bases at V and 4 bases at J, with 11 bases in the middle. CDR1 is SEHNR and CDR2 is FQNEAQ in the germline V gene (reference sequence). As DNA, the CDR3 is TGTGCCAGCAGCTTTGGGGGGGCGGCAGATACGCAGTATTTT. It is translated as CASSFGGAADTQYF.

The rearrangement uses TRBV28 and TRBJ1-2; D might be TRBD1 (5 bases). Germline CDR1 MDHEN, CDR2 SYDVKM. Trimming stripped 6 bases from V and 4 bases from J, with 24 bases between. The CDR3 runs 17 residues. CDR3 loop: CASSLGLAGPDPYGYTF. The CDR3 bases are TGTGCCAGCAGCTTAGGGCTTGCGGGGCCCGACCCCTATGGCTACACCTTC.

The rearrangement joins TRBV19 to TRBJ1-5, with D possibly matching TRBD1 (5 bases). Trimming shortened V by 1 base and J by 4 bases, and 11 bases separated the two germline ends. The CDR3 is 15 residues long. CDR1 is LNHDA and CDR2 is SQIVND in the germline V gene (reference sequence). The CDR3: CASSIGDRVNQPQHF. DNA of the CDR3: TGTGCCAGTAGTATAGGTGACAGAGTTAATCAGCCCCAGCATTTT.

About this clone itself: The junction departs from the called germline gene at one end, perhaps through a read error. V and J are TRBV28 and TRBJ1-5; 9 positions match TRBD1. The CDR3 length is 11 residues. In germline, CDR1 is MDHEN, CDR2 SYDVKM. The DNA for the CDR3 is TGTGCCAGCAGTACCGGGACAGGGAGCTCGTTT. Its protein is CASSTGTGSSF. The variable domain in full, completed from reference TRBV28 and TRBJ1-5, reads DVKVTQSSRYLVKRTGEKVFLECVQDMDHENMFWYRQDPGLGLRLIYFSYDVKMKEKGDIPEGYSVSREKKERFSLILESASTNQTSMYLCASSTGTGSSFGDGTRLSIL.

This clone was counted a few times. The CDR3 region is CASSSTGLSDYGYTF. The CDR3 coding sequence is TGTGCCAGCAGTTCCACAGGGCTAAGCGACTATGGCTACACCTTC. This chain uses TRBV28 with TRBJ1-2; weak D call: TRBD1 (6 bases). Germline V gene data show CDR1 as MDHEN and CDR2 as SYDVKM. V was cut by 4 bases and J by 3 bases, with 15 bases left in between. CDR3 length equals 15 residues.

The chain links TRBV10-3 to TRBJ1-1; no reliable D call. Germline CDR1 reads ENHRY; CDR2 reads SYGVKD. This CDR3 region has 13 residues. V was clipped by 0 bases and J by 3 bases, with 5 bases between them. The CDR3 coding sequence is TGTGCCATCAGTGAGTCACGGGACACTGAAGCTTTCTTT. Translating it yields CAISESRDTEAFF.

This clone appeared once. The chain recombines TRBV4-2 with TRBJ2-5, with D perhaps TRBD1 (5 bases). This CDR3 spans 15 amino acids. V was shortened by 1 base and J by 4 bases, with 13 bases between the two germline ends. Germline loops: CDR1 LGHNA, CDR2 YNFKEQ. The DNA of the CDR3 is TGTGCCAGCAGCCAAGGGAAGGGGCAGGGAGAGACCCAGTACTTC. It yields the protein CASSQGKGQGETQYF.

The chain carries TRBV6-1 and TRBJ2-3, with a weak D call TRBD2 (6 bases). Germline loops: CDR1 MNHNS, CDR2 SASEGT. The length of the CDR3 is 16 residues. Trimming removed 3 bases from V and 4 bases from J, with 17 bases in between. The CDR3 DNA reads as TGTGCCAGCAGTGACCCCCCCGGCGGAGGGTCAGATACGCAGTATTTT. Its translation is CASSDPPGGGSDTQYF.

This rearrangement joins TRBV5-4 to TRBJ2-5; TRBD1 matches at 11 bases. Losses at the gene ends were 4 bases for V and 5 bases for J; bases not matched to a gene: 4. This CDR3 region has 14 residues. Germline-derived CDR1 and CDR2 are SGHNT and YYREEE (reference sequence). The CDR3: CASSLGTGGETQYF. CDR3 nucleotides: TGTGCCAGCAGCCTCGGGACAGGGGGGGAGACCCAGTACTTC. Full variable domain (remainder filled in from reference TRBV5-4 and TRBJ2-5): ETGVTQSPTHLIKTRGQQVTLRCSSQSGHNTVSWYQQALGQGPQFIFQYYREEENGRGNFPPRFSGLQFPNYSSELNVNALELDDSALYLCASSLGTGGETQYFGPGTRLLVL.

This clone was seen a handful of times. The V gene is TRBV1, the J gene TRBJ1-2; TRBD1 is taken as the D call from the table, unchecked against the DNA. TRBV1 is tagged as a pseudogene. The CDR3 sequence is 15 residues long. The CDR3 coding sequence is TGCACCAGCAGCCAAACTCGGGACAGGGACTATGGCTACACCTTC. Translation gives CTSSQTRDRDYGYTF.

The V and J genes are TRBV5-1 and TRBJ1-6, with D unclear. The CDR3 length is 15 residues. The germline CDR1 and CDR2 sequences are SGHRS and YFSETQ. Trimming left V 0 bases short and J 7 bases short, with 11 bases between. DNA of the CDR3: TGCGCCAGCAGCTTGGTGGCGGGGATAAATTCACCCCTCCACTTT. Protein product: CASSLVAGINSPLHF.

In its sample, this clone was seen once. The chain links TRBV2 to TRBJ1-5; D may be TRBD1 (6 bases). This CDR3 comprises 15 residues. Germline V gene lookup returns CDR1 SNHLY and CDR2 FYNNEI. V gave up 4 bases and J gave up 1 base, with 11 bases separating them. The CDR3: CASSARGGSNQPQHF. CDR3 in DNA: TGTGCCAGCAGTGCGAGGGGGGGGAGCAATCAGCCCCAGCATTTT. Full variable domain (rest looked up from reference TRBV2 and TRBJ1-5): EPEVTQTPSHQVTQMGQEVILRCVPISNHLYFYWYRQILGQKVEFLVSFYNNEISEKSEIFDDQFSVERPDGSNFTLKIRSTKLEDSAMYFCASSARGGSNQPQHFGDGTRLSIL.

The chain is built from TRBV28 and TRBJ2-7, with D maybe TRBD1 (5 bases). The V gene's germline CDR1 is MDHEN and CDR2 SYDVKM. This CDR3 comprises 12 residues. Trimming cost V 6 bases and J 4 bases, with 10 bases left between them. The CDR3 DNA reads TGTGCCAGCAGAAAAACAGGTTACGAGCAGTACTTC. Translated, it gives CASRKTGYEQYF.

V gene TRBV18 combines with J gene TRBJ1-1, with 7 bases aligning to TRBD1. V dropped 2 bases and J dropped 1; count of bases not matched to a gene: 4. CDR1 KGHSH and CDR2 LQKENI come from the germline V gene. This CDR3 has 15 amino acids. The CDR3 coding sequence is TGTGCCAGCTCACCAAGACAGGGTACGAACACTGAAGCTTTCTTT. It codes for CASSPRQGTNTEAFF.

The rearrangement uses TRBV6-5 and TRBJ1-2; 8 bases align to TRBD1. The CDR3 consists of 13 residues. The germline gives CDR1 MNHEY, CDR2 SVGAGI. J gave up 8 bases and V 7 bases, and 9 bases lay outside the gene matches. In DNA form, the CDR3 reads TGTGCCAGCATTCTCCAGGGGGCTGGCGGCTACACCTTC. Translated, it gives CASILQGAGGYTF.

V gene TRBV18 combines with J gene TRBJ2-7; 8 nucleotides agree with TRBD1. The length of the CDR3 is 15 residues. With V trimmed by 3 bases and J by 5 bases, 9 bases remained unmatched. Germline V CDR1 and CDR2: KGHSH, LQKENI. CDR3 nucleotides: TGTGCCAGCTCACCGTCACAGGGGGGCCTCCACGAGCAGTACTTC. Amino acids: CASSPSQGGLHEQYF.

This clone was detected a few times. The chain employs TRBV19 and TRBJ1-3; no firm D call. The germline gives CDR1 LNHDA, CDR2 SQIVND (reference sequence). There are 15 residues in the CDR3. Trimming removed 4 bases from V and 0 bases from J, with 10 bases in between. DNA of the CDR3: TGTGCCAGTAGTAGACTTCTCGACTCTGGAAACACCATATATTTT. It codes for CASSRLLDSGNTIYF.

The V call is TRBV28, the J call TRBJ2-7; 8 bases are a match to TRBD1. V was pared by 7 bases and J by 2 bases, with 7 bases of the junction left unmatched. This CDR3 spans 14 amino acids. Germline CDR1 is MDHEN and CDR2 is SYDVKM. The chain's CDR3 is CASTRTGITYEQYF. The DNA for the CDR3 is TGTGCCAGCACCAGGACAGGGATCACCTACGAGCAGTACTTC.